Following are 30 T cell receptor beta chains from one sample sequenced in a study of CD8 T cells in Susac syndrome. RNA totalling 0.5 to 1 ug underwent reverse transcription with random hexamers. TCRdb ran MiXCR on the immunoSEQ multiplex PCR reads and lists one entry per CDR3 protein. The repertoire holds approximately 170,000 distinct CDR3 sequences, with approximately 95% as singletons. The sequencing input was CD4+ T cells from PBMCs. These TCRs come from a human donor with multiple sclerosis.

This chain uses TRBV7-9 with TRBJ2-3, with 10 positions matching TRBD2. Per germline, CDR1 SEHNR and CDR2 FQNEAQ (reference sequence). CDR3 length: 14 amino acids. V lost 5 bases to trimming and J lost 5 bases; unmatched junction nucleotides: 4. This chain's CDR3 is CASSIGTSEDTQYF. In DNA, the CDR3 is TGTGCCAGCAGCATAGGGACTAGCGAAGATACGCAGTATTTT.

This sequence joins TRBV29-1 and TRBJ2-2; 12 bases map to TRBD2. The CDR3 loop spans 15 amino acids. CDR1 is SQVTM, CDR2 ANQGSEA, per germline. The CDR3 bases are TGCAGTTCGACTAGCGGGAGCATCGGCACCGGGGAGCTGTTTTTT. This translates into CSSTSGSIGTGELFF.

The chain carries TRBV7-2 and TRBJ2-1; no firm D call. The CDR3 consists of 13 residues. The germline V and J ends were trimmed by 1 base and 4 bases, with 5 bases remaining between them. Germline values: CDR1 SGHTA, CDR2 FQGNSA. The CDR3 protein is CASSLVEYNEQFF. The CDR3 DNA reads as TGTGCCAGCAGCTTAGTGGAGTACAATGAGCAGTTCTTC.

The chain recombines TRBV30 with TRBJ1-3; TRBD1 might be the D (5 bases). This CDR3 contains 15 residues. The germline V gene encodes CDR1 GTSNPN and CDR2 SVGIG (reference sequence). With 4 bases removed from V and 2 bases from J, the gap between germline ends came to 15 bases. The CDR3 spells CAWTRGTITGNTIYF. CDR3 nucleotides: TGTGCCTGGACCCGGGGCACAATTACTGGAAACACCATATATTTT.

The chain employs TRBV5-4 and TRBJ1-2; perhaps TRBD1 as D (5 bases). This CDR3 has 14 amino acids. The germline V gene has CDR1 SGHNT and CDR2 YYREEE (reference sequence). Trimming cost V 0 bases and J 2 bases, with 8 bases left between them. The CDR3 region has the DNA TGTGCCAGCAGCTTGGTGGGACCAAACTATGGCTACACCTTC. Protein product: CASSLVGPNYGYTF.

This clonotype was picked up one time. The gene calls are TRBV4-3 and TRBJ2-2; D is unclear. V was pared by 1 base and J by 7 bases, with 7 bases between. This CDR3 has 13 amino acids. CDR1 LGHNA and CDR2 YSLEER come from the germline V gene. The CDR3 protein is CASSQVLSGELFF. The DNA of the CDR3 is TGCGCCAGCAGCCAAGTCTTGAGCGGGGAGCTGTTTTTT.

V is TRBV29-1 and J is TRBJ1-2; 7 positions agree with TRBD1. The germline gives CDR1 SQVTM, CDR2 ANQGSEA. The CDR3 is 13 residues long. After removal of 4 bases from V and 2 bases from J, the junction contained 4 bases not matched to a gene. The CDR3 spells CSVAAGGNYGYTF. The DNA for the CDR3 is TGCAGCGTTGCTGCAGGGGGGAACTATGGCTACACCTTC.

The gene calls are TRBV20-1 and TRBJ1-2; TRBD1 aligns across 9 bases. This CDR3 comprises 17 residues. V lost 6 bases, J lost 0 bases, and 14 bases stayed unmatched. CDR1 DFQATT and CDR2 SNEGSKA come from the germline V gene (reference sequence). CDR3 amino acids: CSALSLGTGTSNYGYTF. In DNA, the CDR3 is TGCAGTGCGTTATCGCTCGGGACAGGGACCTCTAACTATGGCTACACCTTC.

This clonotype was recorded once. The V call is TRBV25-1, the J call TRBJ2-5; the D gene could be TRBD1 or TRBD2 (7 bases each). Trimming pared 5 bases from V and 3 bases from J, leaving 22 bases between. Germline V gene sequence: CDR1 MGHDK, CDR2 SYGVNS. The CDR3 contains 17 residues. The DNA for the CDR3 is TGTGCCAGCAGTCGGTGGACGCAGGGGGGGATGAAAGAGACCCAGTACTTC. As protein: CASSRWTQGGMKETQYF.

The V gene is TRBV27, the J gene TRBJ1-2; TRBD1 matches at 8 bases. Germline V gene sequence: CDR1 MNHEY, CDR2 SMNVEV (reference sequence). The CDR3 is 12 amino acids. J gave up 8 bases and V 5 bases, and 4 bases lay outside the gene matches. In DNA, the CDR3 is TGTGCCAGCAGTGCCACAGGGGGGGGCTACACCTTC. This gives the protein CASSATGGGYTF.

V and J are TRBV20-1 and TRBJ1-5, with TRBD1 as a possible D gene (5 bases). V was trimmed by 6 bases and J by 7 bases, leaving 13 bases between them. Germline V lookup: CDR1 DFQATT, CDR2 SNEGSKA (reference sequence). The CDR3 is made up of 12 amino acids. The CDR3 sequence is CSAVGGMQPQHF. The CDR3 region has the DNA TGCAGTGCCGTTGGGGGGATGCAGCCCCAGCATTTT.

CDR3 nucleotide sequence: TGTGCCAGCAGCCCCGACCTTCACAGGGGCAGTCTGTACTTC. Translation: CASSPDLHRGSLYF. This chain joins TRBV9 and TRBJ2-7; 7 bases match TRBD1. Per the germline V gene, CDR1 is SGDLS and CDR2 is YYNGEE. This CDR3 comprises 14 residues. The ends lost 4 bases at V and 12 bases at J; junction bases unmatched: 16.

The J gene is TRBJ1-5, the V gene TRBV7-2, with 8 bases matching TRBD1. Germline trimming cut 5 bases from V and 2 bases from J; bases unmatched to any gene: 5. This CDR3 has 15 amino acids. From germline, CDR1 is SGHTA and CDR2 FQGNSA. In DNA, the CDR3 is TGTGCCAGCAGCCCGGGGACAGGTCGCAATCAGCCCCAGCATTTT. Protein product: CASSPGTGRNQPQHF. The entire variable domain, with the rest obtained from reference TRBV7-2 and TRBJ1-5, is as follows: GAGVSQSPSNKVTEKGKDVELRCDPISGHTALYWYRQSLGQGLEFLIYFQGNSAPDKSGLPSDRFSAERTGGSVSTLTIQRTQQEDSAVYLCASSPGTGRNQPQHFGDGTRLSIL.

The count of this clonotype is one. The junction and the germline gene differ at one end; a read error may be behind it. The chain carries TRBV6-5 and TRBJ2-7; TRBD2 aligns across 11 bases. Looked up from germline, CDR1 is MNHEY and CDR2 is SVGAGI. The CDR3 is made up of 15 amino acids. Here the CDR3 DNA reads TGTACCAGCAGTCCCGGGACTAGCGGAGATTACGAGCAGTACTTC. Translated: CTSSPGTSGDYEQYF.

This clonotype was seen once. J is TRBJ2-2 and V is TRBV12-3 or TRBV12-4; D is unclear. The CDR3 loop spans 13 amino acids. The ends were cut back, 7 bases at V and 4 bases at J, with 10 bases in the middle. In DNA, the CDR3 is TGTGCCAGCACCTTACGAGGCACCGGGGAGCTGTTTTTT. Its protein product is CASTLRGTGELFF.

In its sample, this clonotype was seen once. The chain uses TRBV29-1 and TRBJ2-5, with D tentatively TRBD1 (6 bases). This CDR3 comprises 16 residues. Trimming stripped 4 bases from V and 5 bases from J, with 23 bases between. Germline values: CDR1 SQVTM, CDR2 ANQGSEA. This CDR3 is CSVGPFTRDMGETQYF. The DNA of the CDR3 is TGCAGCGTTGGGCCTTTTACCCGGGACATGGGCGAGACCCAGTACTTC.

The rearrangement joins TRBV9 to TRBJ2-3; D remains unclear. Trimming cost V 1 base and J 2 bases, with 5 bases left between them. CDR1 is SGDLS, CDR2 YYNGEE, per germline. The CDR3 length is 13 residues. CDR3 nucleotide sequence: TGTGCCAGCAGCGTACCCCCCACAGATACGCAGTATTTT. This sequence encodes CASSVPPTDTQYF.

V and J are TRBV9 and TRBJ2-3, with D hard to call. The CDR3 loop spans 14 amino acids. V was clipped by 0 bases and J by 3 bases, with 8 bases between them. Germline V gives CDR1 SGDLS, CDR2 YYNGEE. The CDR3, as DNA: TGTGCCAGCAGCGTAGACCAGATAACAGATACGCAGTATTTT. Amino acids: CASSVDQITDTQYF. Full variable domain (missing parts from reference TRBV9 and TRBJ2-3): DSGVTQTPKHLITATGQRVTLRCSPRSGDLSVYWYQQSLDQGLQFLIQYYNGEERAKGNILERFSAQQFPDLHSELNLSSLELGDSALYFCASSVDQITDTQYFGPGTRLTVL.

The chain is built from TRBV12-3 or TRBV12-4 and TRBJ1-1, with no clear D. CDR3 size: 14 residues. V was shortened by 1 base and J by 4 bases, with 10 bases between the two germline ends. CDR3 protein: CASSLDGVATEAFF. The DNA for the CDR3 is TGTGCCAGCAGTTTAGATGGGGTAGCCACTGAAGCTTTCTTT.

The rearrangement links TRBV14 to TRBJ1-1, with 7 bases matching TRBD1. V shed 4 bases and J 2 bases; nucleotides not matched to a gene: 13. The CDR3 is made up of 17 amino acids. Germline lookup yields CDR1 SGHDN and CDR2 FVKESK. The CDR3 protein is CASSPLWPRQGNTEAFF. CDR3 in DNA: TGTGCCAGCAGCCCACTCTGGCCGAGACAGGGAAACACTGAAGCTTTCTTT. The whole variable domain, remainder taken from reference TRBV14 and TRBJ1-1, is EAGVTQFPSHSVIEKGQTVTLRCDPISGHDNLYWYRRVMGKEIKFLLHFVKESKQDESGMPNNRFLAERTGGTYSTLKVQPAELEDSGVYFCASSPLWPRQGNTEAFFGQGTRLTVV.

The V gene is TRBV2, the J gene TRBJ1-2, with a possible D match to TRBD1 (6 bases). Germline values: CDR1 SNHLY, CDR2 FYNNEI. V gave up 4 bases and J gave up 8 bases, with 14 bases separating them. The CDR3 loop spans 13 amino acids. The CDR3 here is CASSGAGDRGYTF. Written as DNA, the CDR3 is TGTGCCAGCAGTGGAGCGGGCGACAGGGGCTACACCTTC.

The rearrangement uses TRBV29-1 and TRBJ2-5; 8 nucleotides match TRBD1. The J segment lost 2 bases and the V segment lost 6 bases, leaving 2 bases of the junction unmatched. This CDR3 spans 12 amino acids. Germline lookup yields CDR1 SQVTM and CDR2 ANQGSEA. CDR3 amino acids: CSVTGDQETQYF. The CDR3, as DNA: TGCAGCGTGACAGGGGATCAAGAGACCCAGTACTTC.

The V call is TRBV20-1, the J call TRBJ2-3, with 13 bases fitting TRBD2. The germline V gene has CDR1 DFQATT and CDR2 SNEGSKA (reference sequence). J was trimmed by 0 bases and V by 7 bases; bases with no gene match: 7. The CDR3 runs 16 residues. CDR3 sequence (DNA): TGCAGTGGCTCGGGACTAGCGGGACTTAGCACAGATACGCAGTATTTT. Translating it yields CSGSGLAGLSTDTQYF.

The DNA for the CDR3 is TGTGCCAGCAGTTCCGATCGTAATCAGCCCCAGCATTTT. Translating gives CASSSDRNQPQHF. V is TRBV5-8 and J is TRBJ1-5, with no clear D. The V end was cut by 5 bases, the J end by 4 bases, with 10 bases between. This CDR3 region has 13 residues. The germline gives CDR1 SGHTS, CDR2 YDEGEE. Using reference TRBV5-8 and TRBJ1-5 for the parts outside the CDR3, the full variable domain is EAGVTQSPTHLIKTRGQQATLRCSPISGHTSVYWYQQALGLGLQFLLWYDEGEERNRGNFPPRFSGRQFPNYSSELNVNALELEDSALYLCASSSDRNQPQHFGDGTRLSIL.

This rearrangement joins TRBV30 to TRBJ2-7; the D is unclear. V lost 3 bases and J lost 4, with 22 bases in between. The CDR3 consists of 16 residues. The V gene's germline CDR1 is GTSNPN and CDR2 SVGIG (reference sequence). CDR3 region: CAWSRKSPTVGYEQYF. As DNA, the CDR3 is TGTGCCTGGAGCAGAAAGTCCCCGACGGTGGGATACGAGCAGTACTTC.

The chain is built from TRBV2 and TRBJ2-1; the match to TRBD2 covers 9 bases. The germline CDR1 and CDR2 sequences are SNHLY and FYNNEI. The CDR3 has 15 amino acids. After removal of 8 bases from V and 9 bases from J, the junction contained 14 bases not matched to a gene. The CDR3, as DNA: TGTGCCAGCGTGAGCGCGGGAGGGCCGATCGGTGAGCAGTTCTTC. Its translation: CASVSAGGPIGEQFF.

The CDR3 DNA reads TGTGCCAGCAGCCAAGGGTTCGAGCAGTACTTC. As protein: CASSQGFEQYF. V gene TRBV7-9 combines with J gene TRBJ2-7; D is undetermined. The CDR3 sequence is 11 residues long. V lost 5 bases and J lost 6, with 8 bases in between. Germline loops: CDR1 SEHNR, CDR2 FQNEAQ (reference sequence).

V gene TRBV20-1 combines with J gene TRBJ2-3, with unresolved D. This CDR3 has 15 amino acids. V shed 6 bases and J shed 0 bases, with 16 bases lying between them. Looked up from germline, CDR1 is DFQATT and CDR2 is SNEGSKA (reference sequence). CDR3 amino acids: CSAFGSATSTDTQYF. The CDR3 DNA is TGCAGTGCCTTCGGGTCCGCCACTAGCACAGATACGCAGTATTTT.

This clonotype occurred once. This chain connects TRBV30 to TRBJ1-5, with unresolved D. The CDR3 loop spans 13 amino acids. From germline, CDR1 is GTSNPN and CDR2 SVGIG (reference sequence). Trimming took 1 base from V and 5 from J, leaving 9 bases between them. For the CDR3, the DNA is TGTGCCTGGAGTGGTAGCGGGGATCAGCCCCAGCATTTT. As protein: CAWSGSGDQPQHF.

The gene calls are TRBV29-1 and TRBJ2-5, with TRBD2 identical over 8 bases. V lost 6 bases to trimming and J lost 5 bases; unmatched junction nucleotides: 8. CDR1 is SQVTM and CDR2 is ANQGSEA in the germline V gene. This CDR3 spans 13 amino acids. In DNA, the CDR3 is TGCAGCGTGGATAGCGGGGAGCGGGAGACCCAGTACTTC. This gives the protein CSVDSGERETQYF. The whole variable domain, remainder taken from reference TRBV29-1 and TRBJ2-5, is SAVISQKPSRDICQRGTSLTIQCQVDSQVTMMFWYRQQPGQSLTLIATANQGSEATYESGFVIDKFPISRPNLTFSTLTVSNMSPEDSSIYLCSVDSGERETQYFGPGTRLLVL.